What follows are 9 T cell receptor beta chains derived from one specimen sequenced in a study of cytomegalovirus exposure and HLA in healthy donors (TCRdb year 2017). The library was produced with the immunoSEQ multiplex PCR assay. A mixture of 60 forward primers for TCR Vbeta segments and 13 reverse primers for TCR Jbeta segments was used in the multiplex PCR. TCRdb re-hosts the immuneACCESS table, in-frame sequences only. Its copies lack some clones; in the studies checked, an unresolved V gene accounts for under half of them, and the cause for the rest is not known. In all, the sample holds roughly 170,000 clones, and over 60% of those were seen once. The top ten hold 1.5% of the sample. Sequencing was performed on PBMCs. Receptors originate from a girl aged 5-17 years in good health and CMV-seronegative.

The V gene is TRBV13, the J gene TRBJ1-1; 9 bases line up with TRBD1. CDR3 length: 16 amino acids. Germline lookup yields CDR1 PRHDT and CDR2 FYEKMQ (reference sequence). The V gene end was trimmed by 1 base and the J gene end by 0 bases; junction bases not matched to a gene: 3. The CDR3 sequence: CASSLEGTGMNTEAFF. The DNA for the CDR3 is TGTGCCAGCAGCTTAGAAGGGACAGGGATGAACACTGAAGCTTTCTTT.

CDR3 DNA: TGTGCCAGCAGTTTATCGCAGGGATGGGGTTCACCCCTCCACTTT. Protein product: CASSLSQGWGSPLHF. The chain links TRBV27 to TRBJ1-6, with a possible D match to TRBD1 (5 bases). V lost 0 bases and J lost 9, with 12 bases in between. Germline CDR1 is MNHEY and CDR2 is SMNVEV (reference sequence). The CDR3 spans 15 residues.

The gene calls are TRBV5-1 and TRBJ2-7; TRBD1 matches at 9 bases. The CDR3 is 14 residues long. With V trimmed by 3 bases and J by 4 bases, 5 bases remained unmatched. Germline V lookup: CDR1 SGHRS, CDR2 YFSETQ. The CDR3, as DNA: TGCGCCAGCAGCTCAGGACAGGGGAGTTACGAGCAGTACTTC. Translation gives CASSSGQGSYEQYF.

V gene TRBV19 combines with J gene TRBJ1-1; a weak D match, TRBD1 (5 bases). This CDR3 comprises 14 residues. The germline gives CDR1 LNHDA, CDR2 SQIVND (reference sequence). V shed 5 bases and J shed 2 bases, with 12 bases lying between them. CDR3 DNA: TGTGCCAGTAGTGCCTACAGGCTCAACACTGAAGCTTTCTTT. Translating gives CASSAYRLNTEAFF. The whole variable domain, remainder taken from reference TRBV19 and TRBJ1-1, is DGGITQSPKYLFRKEGQNVTLSCEQNLNHDAMYWYRQDPGQGLRLIYYSQIVNDFQKGDIAEGYSVSREKKESFPLTVTSAQKNPTAFYLCASSAYRLNTEAFFGQGTRLTVV.

The CDR3 loop is CASSLDLAGGPGELFF. The CDR3 nucleotides read TGTGCCAGCAGCTTAGATCTAGCGGGGGGGCCCGGGGAGCTGTTTTTT. V is TRBV11-2 and J is TRBJ2-2; 12 positions match TRBD2. The CDR3 totals 16 residues. The V and J ends lost 0 bases and 6 bases, in that order; junction bases with no gene match: 2. Germline CDR1 and CDR2: SGHAT and FQNNGV. The whole variable domain, remainder taken from reference TRBV11-2 and TRBJ2-2, is EAGVAQSPRYKIIEKRQSVAFWCNPISGHATLYWYQQILGQGPKLLIQFQNNGVVDDSQLPKDRFSAERLKGVDSTLKIQPAKLEDSAVYLCASSLDLAGGPGELFFGEGSRLTVL.

The chain combines TRBV2 with TRBJ2-7; D possibly corresponds to TRBD1 (6 bases). The CDR3 has 15 amino acids. Trimming took off 4 bases at V and 0 bases at J, with 13 bases between the two ends. CDR1 SNHLY and CDR2 FYNNEI come from the germline V gene. CDR3 in amino acids: CASSAGTLASYEQYF. CDR3 coding DNA: TGTGCCAGCAGTGCAGGGACACTGGCCTCCTACGAGCAGTACTTC.

This clone was detected a few times. The sample has other DNA sequences that encode this CDR3 too. The chain joins TRBV19 to TRBJ1-5; D unclear. V dropped 2 bases and J dropped 0 bases, with 5 bases sitting between them. The CDR3 covers 14 residues. Germline V CDR1 and CDR2: LNHDA, SQIVND (reference sequence). CDR3 coding DNA: TGTGCCAGTAGTATACGGGATAGCAATCAGCCCCAGCATTTT. Its translation is CASSIRDSNQPQHF.

This clone was detected a few times. This sequence joins TRBV4-1 and TRBJ1-5; TRBD1 might be the D (6 bases). V lost 4 bases and J lost 3, with 28 bases in between. The CDR3 spans 20 residues. Germline assignment: CDR1 MGHRA and CDR2 YSYEKL. The CDR3 DNA is TGCGCCAGCAGCCCTCTGGGCAGCGTCAGGGGCGAGGGATTCAATCAGCCCCAGCATTTT. It encodes CASSPLGSVRGEGFNQPQHF.

The chain carries TRBV2 and TRBJ2-1; 9 bases are a match to TRBD2. Germline V gives CDR1 SNHLY, CDR2 FYNNEI. V dropped 7 bases and J dropped 9; count of bases not matched to a gene: 7. CDR3 length: 13 residues. The CDR3 spells CASTRTSALEQFF. CDR3 bases: TGTGCCAGCACCAGGACTAGCGCCCTTGAGCAGTTCTTC.